Only a few counts were recorded for the clone carrying this T cell receptor beta chain. This CDR3 comprises 18 residues. Trimming took 0 bases from V and 1 from J; bases not matched to a gene: 3. Germline assignment: CDR1 MNHEY and CDR2 SMNVEV (reference sequence). One entry per CDR3 protein, called by TCRdb with MiXCR from the 5' RACE reads. The table includes hundreds of thousands of distinct CDR3 sequences, 15% to 20% detected once. The entry originates in a study of identical twins. These data were likewise used in another study, on T cells expressing NK-cell markers. From that report: Whether expanded NKG2C-expressing T cell clones recognize HCMV is unknown.

J is TRBJ2-7 and V is TRBV27, with 16 bases identical to TRBD2. The receptor was derived from a woman in her late teens or twenties in good health. The sample was PBMCs. In DNA form, the CDR3 reads TGTGCCAGCAGTTTATCGGGACTAGCGGGAGGGCCATCCTACGAGCAGTACTTC. Its translation: CASSLSGLAGGPSYEQYF.